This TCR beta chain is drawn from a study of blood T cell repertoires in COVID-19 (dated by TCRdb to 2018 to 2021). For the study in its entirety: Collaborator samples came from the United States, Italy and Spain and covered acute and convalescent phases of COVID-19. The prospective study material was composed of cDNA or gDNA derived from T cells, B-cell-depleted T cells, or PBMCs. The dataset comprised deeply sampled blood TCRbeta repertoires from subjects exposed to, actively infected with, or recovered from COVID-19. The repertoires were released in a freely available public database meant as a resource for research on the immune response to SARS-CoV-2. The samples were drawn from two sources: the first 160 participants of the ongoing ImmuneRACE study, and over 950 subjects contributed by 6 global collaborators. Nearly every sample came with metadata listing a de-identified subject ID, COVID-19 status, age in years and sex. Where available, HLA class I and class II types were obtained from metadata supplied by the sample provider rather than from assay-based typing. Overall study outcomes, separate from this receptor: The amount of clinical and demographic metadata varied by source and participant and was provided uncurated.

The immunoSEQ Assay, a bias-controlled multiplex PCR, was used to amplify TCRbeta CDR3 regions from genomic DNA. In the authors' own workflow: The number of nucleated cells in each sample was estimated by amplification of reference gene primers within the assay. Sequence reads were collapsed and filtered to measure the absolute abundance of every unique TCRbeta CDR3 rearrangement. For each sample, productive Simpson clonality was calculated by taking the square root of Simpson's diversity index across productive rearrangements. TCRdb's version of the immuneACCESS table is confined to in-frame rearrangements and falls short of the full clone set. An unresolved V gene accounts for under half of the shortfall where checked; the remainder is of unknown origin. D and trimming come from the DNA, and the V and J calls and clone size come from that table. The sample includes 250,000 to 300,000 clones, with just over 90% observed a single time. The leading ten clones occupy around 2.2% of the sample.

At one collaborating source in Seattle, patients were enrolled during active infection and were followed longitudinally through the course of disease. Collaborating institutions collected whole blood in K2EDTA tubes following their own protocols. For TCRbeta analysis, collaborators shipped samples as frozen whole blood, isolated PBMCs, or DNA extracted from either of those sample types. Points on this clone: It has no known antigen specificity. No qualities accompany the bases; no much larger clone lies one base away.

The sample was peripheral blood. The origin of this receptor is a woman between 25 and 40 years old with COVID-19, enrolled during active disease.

The DNA sequence is as follows: TGTGCCTGGAGTCCCGGACAGGGTTCCCATGAGCAGTTCTTC. Translation gives CAWSPGQGSHEQFF. The chain links TRBV30 with TRBJ2-1; 8 bases in between match TRBD1. CDR1 and CDR2, per the germline V gene (reference sequence), are GTSNPN and SVGIG. Unmatched junction bases come to 8, with V trimmed by 2 bases and J by 8 bases. The cysteine opens and the phenylalanine closes a CDR3 of 14 amino acids. Of all the DNA, just the CDR3 is kept, 42 bases in frame from base 1.